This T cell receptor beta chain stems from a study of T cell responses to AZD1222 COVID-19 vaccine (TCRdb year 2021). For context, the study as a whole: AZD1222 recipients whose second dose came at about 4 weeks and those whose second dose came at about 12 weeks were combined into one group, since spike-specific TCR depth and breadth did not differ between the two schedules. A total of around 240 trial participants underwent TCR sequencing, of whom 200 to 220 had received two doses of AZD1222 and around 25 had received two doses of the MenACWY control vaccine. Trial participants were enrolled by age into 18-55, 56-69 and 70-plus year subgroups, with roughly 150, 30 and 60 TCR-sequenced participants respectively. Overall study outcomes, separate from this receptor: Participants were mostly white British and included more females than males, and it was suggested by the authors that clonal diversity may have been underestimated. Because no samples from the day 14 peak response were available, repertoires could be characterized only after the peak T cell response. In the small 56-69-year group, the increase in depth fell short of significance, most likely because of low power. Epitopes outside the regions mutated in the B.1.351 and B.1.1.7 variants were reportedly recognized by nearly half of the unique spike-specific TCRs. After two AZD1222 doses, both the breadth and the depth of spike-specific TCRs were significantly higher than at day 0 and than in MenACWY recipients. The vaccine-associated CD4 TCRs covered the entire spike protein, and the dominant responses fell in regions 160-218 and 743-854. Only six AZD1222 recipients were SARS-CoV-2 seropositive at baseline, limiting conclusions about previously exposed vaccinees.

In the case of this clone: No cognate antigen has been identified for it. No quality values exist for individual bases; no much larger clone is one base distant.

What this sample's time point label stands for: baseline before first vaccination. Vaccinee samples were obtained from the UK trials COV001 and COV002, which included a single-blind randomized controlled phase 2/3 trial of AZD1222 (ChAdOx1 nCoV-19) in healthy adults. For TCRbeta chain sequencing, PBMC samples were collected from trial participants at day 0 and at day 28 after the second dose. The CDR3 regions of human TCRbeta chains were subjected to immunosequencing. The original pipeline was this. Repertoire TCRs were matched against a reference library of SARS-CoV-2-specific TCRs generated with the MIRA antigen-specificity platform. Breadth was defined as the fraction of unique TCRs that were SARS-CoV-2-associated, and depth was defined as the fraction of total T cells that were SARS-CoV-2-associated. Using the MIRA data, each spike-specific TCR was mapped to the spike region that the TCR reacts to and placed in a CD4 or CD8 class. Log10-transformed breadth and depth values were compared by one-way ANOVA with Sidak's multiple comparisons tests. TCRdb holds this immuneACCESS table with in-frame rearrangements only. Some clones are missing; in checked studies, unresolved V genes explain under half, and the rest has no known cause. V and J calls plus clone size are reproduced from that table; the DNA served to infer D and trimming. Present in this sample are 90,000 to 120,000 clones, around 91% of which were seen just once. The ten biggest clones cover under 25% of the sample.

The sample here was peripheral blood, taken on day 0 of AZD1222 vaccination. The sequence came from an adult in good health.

The CDR3 region reads CASSLVGDQPQHF. Here is the DNA: TGTGCCAGCAGCTTGGTCGGGGACCAGCCCCAGCATTTT. Recombination joined TRBV7-2 with TRBJ1-5; TRBD1 could be the D gene, as 5 bases match. Relative to germline, V is 3 bases shorter and J is 7 bases shorter, with 10 bases between their ends. CDR1 and CDR2 are drawn from the germline V gene: SGHTA, FQGNSA. From cysteine to phenylalanine, the CDR3 is 13 amino acids long. CDR3 DNA is the only sequence kept; it has 39 bases, read in frame from the first base.